The 22 T cell receptor beta chains reported below all come from one sample, sequenced in a study of early T cells in non-severe SARS-CoV-2 infection. One entry per CDR3 protein, called by TCRdb with MiXCR from the 5' RACE reads. This sample yields approximately 65,000 distinct CDR3 sequences, of which roughly a tenth are seen a single time; around 6.6% belongs to the top ten. Sequenced sample: whole blood. Receptor source: an adult who was a healthcare worker with PCR-confirmed SARS-CoV-2 infection or an uninfected control (not recorded which).

Within the sample, this clonotype is medium-sized (0.01 to 0.1%). V usage is TRBV11-2 and J usage is TRBJ2-1, with 7 bases fitting TRBD1. Trimming cost V 0 bases and J 8 bases; bases outside gene matches: 7. Germline lookup yields CDR1 SGHAT and CDR2 FQNNGV. The CDR3 runs 15 residues. CDR3 DNA: TGTGCCAGCAGCTTAGATGGGGTAGGGGGCTATGAGCAGTTCTTC. This gives the protein CASSLDGVGGYEQFF.

This clonotype was seen many times. The chain combines TRBV9 with TRBJ2-3; D is possibly TRBD1 (5 bases). V dropped 0 bases and J dropped 1 base, with 12 bases sitting between them. The germline V gene encodes CDR1 SGDLS and CDR2 YYNGEE. This CDR3 is 16 amino acids long. DNA of the CDR3: TGTGCCAGCAGCGTAGCCGCAGGGTTGGGCACAGATACGCAGTATTTT. It translates to CASSVAAGLGTDTQYF.

The table lists this clonotype with many counts. The chain is built from TRBV5-6 and TRBJ2-6; D tentatively reads TRBD1 or TRBD2 (5 bases each). V lost 0 bases to trimming and J lost 2 bases, with 12 bases between them. This CDR3 has 17 residues. The V gene's germline CDR1 is SGHDT and CDR2 YYEEEE. The CDR3 loop reads CASSLGARDPGANVLTF. Here the CDR3 DNA reads TGTGCCAGCAGCTTGGGGGCCAGGGACCCTGGGGCCAACGTCCTGACTTTC. Full variable domain (outside the CDR3, taken from reference TRBV5-6 and TRBJ2-6): DAGVTQSPTHLIKTRGQQVTLRCSPKSGHDTVSWYQQALGQGPQFIFQYYEEEERQRGNFPDRFSGHQFPNYSSELNVNALLLGDSALYLCASSLGARDPGANVLTFGAGSRLTVL.

The sample holds a few counts of this clonotype. V is TRBV10-3 and J is TRBJ2-3; D is unresolved. V lost 10 bases and J 2 bases, leaving 28 bases between the germline ends. Germline V CDR1 and CDR2: ENHRY, SYGVKD. The length of the CDR3 is 18 residues. The CDR3 sequence is CATHYLEVDRDYTDTQYF. CDR3 DNA sequence: TGTGCCACCCATTATCTAGAGGTAGACCGAGATTACACAGATACGCAGTATTTT.

In its sample, this clonotype was seen a few times. This chain joins TRBV30 and TRBJ2-7; 8 positions agree with TRBD2. Losses at the gene ends were 0 bases for V and 7 bases for J; bases not matched to a gene: 14. Germline assignment: CDR1 GTSNPN and CDR2 SVGIG (reference sequence). The CDR3 has 16 amino acids. The DNA for the CDR3 is TGTGCCTGGAGTGTCTGGGGATCAGCGGGAGCTCGGGAGCAGTACTTC. Its protein is CAWSVWGSAGAREQYF. The full variable domain, its missing parts supplied by reference TRBV30 and TRBJ2-7, is SQTIHQWPATLVQPVGSPLSLECTVEGTSNPNLYWYRQAAGRGLQLLFYSVGIGQISSEVPQNLSASRPQDRQFILSSKKLLLSDSGFYLCAWSVWGSAGAREQYFGPGTRLTVT.

The sample holds a few counts of this clonotype. The chain is built from TRBV20-1 and TRBJ2-1; D is unclear. The germline V gene encodes CDR1 DFQATT and CDR2 SNEGSKA (reference sequence). The V end was cut by 1 base, the J end by 2 bases, with 12 bases between. The CDR3 contains 15 residues. DNA for the CDR3: TGCAGTGCTAGAGCCCCTCGCGGCCCCTACAATGAGCAGTTCTTC. It specifies CSARAPRGPYNEQFF.

This clonotype came up a few times. The rearrangement uses TRBV27 and TRBJ1-5; D is unresolved. This CDR3 region has 15 residues. V was pared by 5 bases and J by 0 bases, with 11 bases between. In germline, CDR1 is MNHEY, CDR2 SMNVEV (reference sequence). This CDR3 is CASSPGTYSNQPQHF. Written as DNA, the CDR3 is TGTGCCAGCAGTCCAGGAACCTATAGCAATCAGCCCCAGCATTTT.

This clonotype was seen many times. The chain combines TRBV4-1 with TRBJ2-3; 7 bases line up with TRBD2. The CDR3 is made up of 14 amino acids. The germline CDR1 and CDR2 sequences are MGHRA and YSYEKL. After removal of 8 bases from V and 0 bases from J, the junction contained 5 bases not matched to a gene. The CDR3 sequence is CASGRAPSTDTQYF. The CDR3 DNA sequence: TGCGCCAGCGGGAGGGCCCCTAGCACAGATACGCAGTATTTT.

The rearrangement uses TRBV2 and TRBJ2-1, with D unclear. CDR1 and CDR2 from the germline V gene are SNHLY and FYNNEI. There are 14 residues in the CDR3. V lost 6 bases to trimming and J lost 2 bases, with 11 bases between them. The CDR3 region is CASRGGGAYNEQFF. The CDR3 DNA reads TGTGCCAGCAGGGGCGGTGGCGCCTACAATGAGCAGTTCTTC.

This chain uses TRBV7-9 with TRBJ1-5; possibly TRBD1 for D (6 bases). V was pared by 2 bases and J by 5 bases, with 10 bases between. The CDR3 covers 14 residues. CDR1 is SEHNR, CDR2 FQNEAQ, per germline (reference sequence). Written as DNA, the CDR3 is TGTGCCAGCAGCTTACCGGGGGCCGATCAGCCCCAGCATTTT. Protein: CASSLPGADQPQHF.

The chain combines TRBV7-9 with TRBJ1-5, with D uncertain. From germline, CDR1 is SEHNR and CDR2 FQNEAQ (reference sequence). The CDR3 is 16 amino acids. V lost 5 bases and J lost 0, with 14 bases in between. CDR3 in DNA: TGTGCCAGCAGCAAATCTTCCAGAGATAGCAATCAGCCCCAGCATTTT. Residues: CASSKSSRDSNQPQHF.

This clonotype was observed a handful of times. This chain links TRBV4-1 with TRBJ2-1; 9 positions match TRBD2. This CDR3 contains 17 residues. Trimming took 1 base from V and 8 from J; bases not matched to a gene: 12. Germline values: CDR1 MGHRA, CDR2 YSYEKL. CDR3 nucleotide sequence: TGCGCCAGCAGCCAAGTAGGCCCGGGACTAGCATGGGATGAGCAGTTCTTC. Its translation is CASSQVGPGLAWDEQFF.

This chain uses TRBV28 with TRBJ2-3; weak D call: TRBD2 (5 bases). The germline gives CDR1 MDHEN, CDR2 SYDVKM. Trimming left V 6 bases short and J 1 base short, with 8 bases between. There are 13 residues in the CDR3. CDR3 sequence: CASSGKGTDTQYF. Here the CDR3 DNA reads TGTGCCAGCAGCGGGAAGGGCACAGATACGCAGTATTTT.

This clonotype was seen a handful of times. The chain carries TRBV5-1 and TRBJ2-3, with 9 bases aligning to TRBD1. The V and J ends lost 7 bases and 5 bases, in that order; junction bases with no gene match: 5. The CDR3 is 13 residues long. CDR1 and CDR2 from the germline V gene are SGHRS and YFSETQ. The CDR3 spells CASAGQGGDTQYF. The DNA of the CDR3 is TGCGCCAGCGCGGGACAGGGCGGAGATACGCAGTATTTT. Filled out from reference TRBV5-1 and TRBJ2-3, the complete variable domain reads KAGVTQTPRYLIKTRGQQVTLSCSPISGHRSVSWYQQTPGQGLQFLFEYFSETQRNKGNFPGRFSGRQFSNSRSEMNVSTLELGDSALYLCASAGQGGDTQYFGPGTRLTVL.

This chain uses TRBV7-9 with TRBJ2-3; 10 bases align to TRBD1. Trimming cost V 8 bases and J 4 bases; bases outside gene matches: 0. In germline, CDR1 is SEHNR, CDR2 FQNEAQ (reference sequence). The CDR3 is 12 amino acids. CDR3 sequence (DNA): TGTGCCAGCGGACAGGGGGCAGATACGCAGTATTTT. It encodes CASGQGADTQYF.

The chain employs TRBV29-1 and TRBJ2-3; D remains ambiguous. The CDR3 length is 14 residues. V shed 2 bases and J shed 7 bases, with 16 bases lying between them. Germline V gene sequence: CDR1 SQVTM, CDR2 ANQGSEA. CDR3 amino acids: CSVEPYSSRNTQYF. The CDR3 nucleotides read TGCAGCGTTGAACCCTATTCCTCTAGAAATACGCAGTATTTT.

This clonotype was observed many times. The chain recombines TRBV21-1 with TRBJ2-7. TRBV21-1 is a pseudogene segment. The length of the CDR3 is 10 residues. CDR3 region: CQAGDYEQYF. CDR3 DNA: TGTCAGGCAGGCGACTACGAGCAGTACTTC.

This chain uses TRBV3-1 with TRBJ1-6; D ambiguous. The germline V gene encodes CDR1 LGHDT and CDR2 YNNKEL (reference sequence). Between the trimmed V and J ends, which lost 1 base and 7 bases, there was a span of 8 bases. The CDR3 spans 14 residues. The CDR3 region is CASSQVAGNSPLHF. CDR3 bases: TGTGCCAGCAGCCAAGTGGCGGGAAATTCACCCCTCCACTTT.

CDR3 in amino acids: CSVGTGISYEQYF. Here the CDR3 DNA reads TGCAGCGTTGGGACAGGGATTTCCTACGAGCAGTACTTC. The chain has TRBV29-1 and TRBJ2-7; 8 bases fit TRBD1. Germline V CDR1 and CDR2: SQVTM, ANQGSEA. The CDR3 sequence is 13 residues long. The junction had 3 bases not matched to a gene; V was cut back by 4 bases and J by 1 base.

The chain combines TRBV18 with TRBJ2-7; 9 nucleotides align to TRBD1. There are 14 residues in the CDR3. J was trimmed by 5 bases and V by 5 bases; bases with no gene match: 7. CDR1 KGHSH and CDR2 LQKENI come from the germline V gene. This chain's CDR3 is CASSKGQGNHEQYF. CDR3 in DNA: TGTGCCAGCTCAAAAGGACAGGGGAATCACGAGCAGTACTTC.

The sample holds a few counts of this clonotype. V and J are TRBV2 and TRBJ2-3; 11 bases fit TRBD2. Per the germline V gene, CDR1 is SNHLY and CDR2 is FYNNEI. The CDR3 contains 15 residues. With V trimmed by 6 bases and J by 1 base, 3 bases remained unmatched. The CDR3, as DNA: TGTGCCAGCAGCCTACTAGCGGGAGGCACAGATACGCAGTATTTT. Encoded protein: CASSLLAGGTDTQYF.

V gene TRBV2 combines with J gene TRBJ2-7; 8 nucleotides line up with TRBD2. The V gene end was trimmed by 3 bases and the J gene end by 2 bases; junction bases not matched to a gene: 3. Germline loops: CDR1 SNHLY, CDR2 FYNNEI. The CDR3 extends over 14 amino acids. CDR3 DNA: TGTGCCAGCAGTGAGCCCGGGAGGGCCTACGAGCAGTACTTC. This translates into CASSEPGRAYEQYF.